Listed below are T cell receptor beta chains from one sample, sequenced in a study of beta chain features in type 1 diabetes. The repertoire was sequenced with immunoSEQ multiplex PCR; TCRdb's copy has only in-frame clones and lacks some. The sample contains a few hundred thousand clones, approximately 15% of which appear only once. What was sequenced was naive CD4+ T cells from blood. These receptors originate from a young woman in good health. Both conserved end residues are part of each CDR3. D genes are given only for firm matches. Some rows have no size entry. The others give once, few or many, or a class for an expanded clone.

TRBD1 | TRBJ2-7 | - | TRBV5-1 | TGCGCCAGCAGCTTGGATGGGACAGGGGCCTACGAGCAGTACTTC | CASSLDGTGAYEQYF
- | TRBJ1-5 | - | TRBV30 | TGTGCCTGGAGACAGTACAATCAGCCCCAGCATTTT | CAWRQYNQPQHF
TRBD1 | TRBJ1-2 | - | TRBV28 | TGTGCCAGCAGACGACCGGGACAGGGGCATGGCTACACCTTC | CASRRPGQGHGYTF
- | TRBJ1-5 | once | TRBV4-2 | TGTGCCAGCAGCCAGACCCAGACAGGCTTTAATCAGCCCCAGCATTTT | CASSQTQTGFNQPQHF
- | TRBJ2-7 | few | TRBV4-2 | TGTGCCAGCAGCCAACGATCAAGGTTAGGCCTAGCGAGCTCCTACGAGCAGTACTTC | CASSQRSRLGLASSYEQYF
TRBD1 | TRBJ2-3 | - | TRBV28 | TGTGCCAGCGGGCCAGGGGGCCAGGCAGATACGCAGTATTTT | CASGPGGQADTQYF
TRBD1 | TRBJ2-5 | few | TRBV9 | TGTGCCAGCAGCGTAGACAGGGGGGAGACCCAGTACTTC | CASSVDRGETQYF
TRBD1 | TRBJ2-7 | - | TRBV2 | TGTGCCAGCAGGCCTAGACAGGGTGTCCACGAGCAGTACTTC | CASRPRQGVHEQYF
TRBD2 | TRBJ2-1 | - | TRBV11-2 | TGTGCCAGCAGCTTAGCCCCATTAGCGGGAGGTCGAAATGAGCAGTTCTTC | CASSLAPLAGGRNEQFF
TRBD2 | TRBJ2-3 | - | TRBV29-1 | TGCAGCGCCTTTACTAGCGGGAACCCAGATACGCAGTATTTT | CSAFTSGNPDTQYF
TRBD2 | TRBJ2-1 | few | TRBV10-3 | TGTGCCATCAGTGCCGAGCGGGAACAATTCAATGAGCAGTTCTTC | CAISAEREQFNEQFF
TRBD1 | TRBJ2-1 | few | TRBV11-2 | TGTGCCAGCAGCACTGCCCCGTTCGGGACAGGGGAAGACCGGTTCTTC | CASSTAPFGTGEDRFF
- | TRBJ2-5 | few | TRBV29-1 | TGCAGCGTTGCCACACAGCTCCTAGAGACCCAGTACTTC | CSVATQLLETQYF